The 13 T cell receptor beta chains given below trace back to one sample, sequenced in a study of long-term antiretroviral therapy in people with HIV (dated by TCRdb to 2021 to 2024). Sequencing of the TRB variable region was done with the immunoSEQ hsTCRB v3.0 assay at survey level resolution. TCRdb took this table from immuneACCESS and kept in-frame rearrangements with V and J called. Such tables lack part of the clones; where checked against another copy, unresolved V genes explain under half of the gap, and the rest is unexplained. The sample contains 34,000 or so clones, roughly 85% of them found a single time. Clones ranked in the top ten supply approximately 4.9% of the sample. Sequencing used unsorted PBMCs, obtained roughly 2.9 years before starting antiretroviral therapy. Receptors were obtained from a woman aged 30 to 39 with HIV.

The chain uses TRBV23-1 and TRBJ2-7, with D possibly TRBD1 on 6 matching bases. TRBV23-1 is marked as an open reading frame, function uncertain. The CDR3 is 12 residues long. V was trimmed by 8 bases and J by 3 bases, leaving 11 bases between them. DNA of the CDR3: TGCGCCAGCGAGGACAGTCACTACGAGCAGTACGTC. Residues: CASEDSHYEQYV.

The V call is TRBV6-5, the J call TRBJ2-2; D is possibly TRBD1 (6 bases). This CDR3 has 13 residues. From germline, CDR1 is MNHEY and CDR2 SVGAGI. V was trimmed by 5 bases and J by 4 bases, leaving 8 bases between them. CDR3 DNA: TGTGCCAGCAGTACAGGGATCACCGGGGAGCTGTTTTTT. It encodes CASSTGITGELFF.

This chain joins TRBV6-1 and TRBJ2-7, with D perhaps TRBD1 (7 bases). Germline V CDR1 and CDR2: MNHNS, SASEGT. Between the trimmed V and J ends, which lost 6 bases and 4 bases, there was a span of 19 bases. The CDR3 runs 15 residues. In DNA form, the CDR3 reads TGTGCCAGCAGCGAGGAGGGACAGCGATTGTACGAGCAGTACGTC. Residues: CASSEEGQRLYEQYV.

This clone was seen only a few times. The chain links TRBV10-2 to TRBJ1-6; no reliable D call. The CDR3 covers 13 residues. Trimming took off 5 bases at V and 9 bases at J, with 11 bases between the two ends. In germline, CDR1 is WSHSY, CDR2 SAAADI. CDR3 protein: CASSRGDASPLHF. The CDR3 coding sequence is TGCGCCAGCAGTCGGGGAGATGCTTCACCCCTCCACTTT.

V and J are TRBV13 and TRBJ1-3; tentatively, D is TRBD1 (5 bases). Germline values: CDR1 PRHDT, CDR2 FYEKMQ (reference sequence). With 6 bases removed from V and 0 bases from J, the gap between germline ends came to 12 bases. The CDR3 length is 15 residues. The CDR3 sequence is CASRQGKGSGNTIYF. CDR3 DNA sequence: TGTGCCAGCAGGCAGGGAAAAGGCTCTGGAAACACCATATATTTT.

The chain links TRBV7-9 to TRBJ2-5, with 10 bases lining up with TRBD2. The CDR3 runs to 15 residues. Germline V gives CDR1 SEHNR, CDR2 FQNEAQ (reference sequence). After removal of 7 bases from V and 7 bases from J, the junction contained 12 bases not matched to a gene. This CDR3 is CASIGLAVPPGTQYF. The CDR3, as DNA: TGTGCCAGCATCGGACTAGCGGTCCCCCCAGGGACCCAGTACTTC.

The CDR3 loop is CASSIAQRGAIQETQYF. Here the CDR3 DNA reads TGTGCCAGTAGTATAGCCCAGCGGGGGGCGATCCAAGAGACCCAGTACTTC. The V gene is TRBV19, the J gene TRBJ2-5; TRBD2 matches at 9 bases. Per the germline V gene, CDR1 is LNHDA and CDR2 is SQIVND (reference sequence). This CDR3 spans 17 amino acids. V lost 1 base and J lost 1; bases outside the gene matches: 7.

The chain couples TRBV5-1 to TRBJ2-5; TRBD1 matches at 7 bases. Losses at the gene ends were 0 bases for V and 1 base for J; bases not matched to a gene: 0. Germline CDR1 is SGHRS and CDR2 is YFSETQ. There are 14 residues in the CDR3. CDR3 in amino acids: CASSLEGAQETQYF. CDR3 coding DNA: TGCGCCAGCAGCTTGGAGGGGGCCCAAGAGACCCAGTACTTC.

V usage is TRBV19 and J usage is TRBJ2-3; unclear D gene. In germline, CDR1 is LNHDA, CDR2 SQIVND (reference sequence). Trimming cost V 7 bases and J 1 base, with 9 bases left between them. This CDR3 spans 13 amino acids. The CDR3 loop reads CASTRRGTDTQYF. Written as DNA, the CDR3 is TGTGCCAGTACCCGCCGGGGCACAGATACGCAGTATTTT.

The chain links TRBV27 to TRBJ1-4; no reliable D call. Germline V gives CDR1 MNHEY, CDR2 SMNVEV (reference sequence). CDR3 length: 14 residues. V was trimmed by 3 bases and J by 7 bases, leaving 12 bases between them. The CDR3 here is CASSFYPPGEKLFF. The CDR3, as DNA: TGTGCCAGCAGTTTCTATCCCCCGGGTGAAAAACTGTTTTTT.

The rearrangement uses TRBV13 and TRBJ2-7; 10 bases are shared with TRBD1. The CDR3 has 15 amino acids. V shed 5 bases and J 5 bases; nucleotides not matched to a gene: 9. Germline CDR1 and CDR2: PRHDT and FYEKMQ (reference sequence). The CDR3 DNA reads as TGTGCCAGCAGCAATACCGGGACAGGGGTCCACGAGCAGTACTTC. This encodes CASSNTGTGVHEQYF.

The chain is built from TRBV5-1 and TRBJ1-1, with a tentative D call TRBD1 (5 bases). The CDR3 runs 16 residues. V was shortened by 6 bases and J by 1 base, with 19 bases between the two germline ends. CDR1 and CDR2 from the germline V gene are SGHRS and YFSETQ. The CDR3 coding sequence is TGCGCCAGCACCACCGCCTTGCAAGGGACGAACACTGAAGCTTTCTTT. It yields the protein CASTTALQGTNTEAFF.

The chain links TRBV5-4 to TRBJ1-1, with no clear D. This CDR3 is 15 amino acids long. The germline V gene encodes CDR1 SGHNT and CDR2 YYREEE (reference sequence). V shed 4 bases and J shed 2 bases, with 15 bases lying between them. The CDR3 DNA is TGTGCCAGCAGCCCGCCCCGGCATACCAACACTGAAGCTTTCTTT. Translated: CASSPPRHTNTEAFF. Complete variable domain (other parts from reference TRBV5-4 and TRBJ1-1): ETGVTQSPTHLIKTRGQQVTLRCSSQSGHNTVSWYQQALGQGPQFIFQYYREEENGRGNFPPRFSGLQFPNYSSELNVNALELDDSALYLCASSPPRHTNTEAFFGQGTRLTVV.